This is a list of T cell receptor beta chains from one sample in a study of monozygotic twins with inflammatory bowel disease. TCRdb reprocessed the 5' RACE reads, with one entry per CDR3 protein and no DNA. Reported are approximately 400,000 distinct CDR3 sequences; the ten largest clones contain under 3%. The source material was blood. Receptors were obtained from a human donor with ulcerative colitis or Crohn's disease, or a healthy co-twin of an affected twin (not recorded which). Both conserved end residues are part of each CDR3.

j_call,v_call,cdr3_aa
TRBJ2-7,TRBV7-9,CASSLKRGQGLSYEQYF
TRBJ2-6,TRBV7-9,CASSSLQGHGANVLTF
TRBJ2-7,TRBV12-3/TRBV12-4,CASSLVGSYEQYF
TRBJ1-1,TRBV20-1,CSAGNRSLYTEAFF
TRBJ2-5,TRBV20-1,CSAPFGGAEYQYF
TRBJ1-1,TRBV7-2,CASSLAVTGGTEAFF
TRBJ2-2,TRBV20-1,CSATGTFYTGELFF
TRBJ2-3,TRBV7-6,CASSLLADSTDTQYF
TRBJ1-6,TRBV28,CASSFIANPSSYNSPLHF
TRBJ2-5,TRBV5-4,CASKGGRRDETQYF
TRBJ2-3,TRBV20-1,CSARDLYKREGSHISADTQYF
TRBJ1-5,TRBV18,CASSRDAHNQPQHF
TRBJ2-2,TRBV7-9,CASSSTQGPGELFF
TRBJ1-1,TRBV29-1,CSVCQYTFNTEAFF
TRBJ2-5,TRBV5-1,CASSLDPRQETQYF
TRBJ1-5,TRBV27,CASSSRRGFNQPQHF
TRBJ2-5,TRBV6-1,CASSATGGTGETQYF
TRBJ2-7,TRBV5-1,CASSQLNGGSEQYF
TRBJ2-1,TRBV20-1,CSASGRMNEQFF
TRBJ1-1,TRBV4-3,CASSQEPRGSTEAFF
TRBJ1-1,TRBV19,CASSPVGENTEAFF
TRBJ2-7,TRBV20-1,CSARHPPYEQYF
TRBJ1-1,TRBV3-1,CASSQEGLLGSNTEAFF
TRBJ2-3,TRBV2,CASGRDSVSTDTQYF
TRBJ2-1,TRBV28,CASAGIGYNEQFF
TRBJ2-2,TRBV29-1,CSVSRTHTGELFF
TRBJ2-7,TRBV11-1,CASRRTTGKGYEQYF